One sample yielded the 16 T cell receptor beta chains listed below, sequenced in a study of shared clonotypes between healthy human individuals. The table came from immunoSEQ multiplex PCR; TCRdb's copy has only in-frame clones and leaves some out. The table has 2 million to 2.5 million clones, more than 85% seen once; the top ten hold about 0.39%. Sequenced input: naive CD4+ T cells from PBMCs. Subset indicated: CD45RA+ positively selected. The origin of the receptors is a man younger than 35 in good health. Some clones in this sample may be carry-over from other donors' samples.

The chain is built from TRBV28 and TRBJ2-3, with D hard to call. The CDR3 spans 18 residues. V was cut by 1 base and J by 1 base, with 18 bases left in between. CDR1 MDHEN and CDR2 SYDVKM come from the germline V gene. CDR3 bases: TGTGCCAGCAGTTTATTTGACCCATGGCCAGGCGGCACAGATACGCAGTATTTT. This gives the protein CASSLFDPWPGGTDTQYF.

The V gene is TRBV18, the J gene TRBJ2-3; D remains ambiguous. Trimming stripped 2 bases from V and 6 bases from J, with 9 bases between. CDR1 and CDR2 from the germline V gene are KGHSH and LQKENI. The CDR3 extends over 13 amino acids. The CDR3 DNA reads as TGTGCCAGCTCACCAGGGTCGGAGGATACGCAGTATTTT. Its translation: CASSPGSEDTQYF.

V gene TRBV6-6 combines with J gene TRBJ1-5; a possible D gene is TRBD1 (5 bases). CDR3 size: 13 residues. Germline CDR1 MNHNY, CDR2 SVGAGI (reference sequence). The V and J ends lost 0 bases and 8 bases respectively, with 8 bases between them. For the CDR3, the DNA is TGTGCCAGCAGTTACTCGGGGGGTGAGCCCCAGCATTTT. Translation: CASSYSGGEPQHF.

V usage is TRBV4-1 and J usage is TRBJ1-3; D is unclear. Germline loops: CDR1 MGHRA, CDR2 YSYEKL. This CDR3 is built from 15 residues. Deletions cut 0 bases from V and 1 base from J, with 7 bases between. Here the CDR3 reads CASSQDRVSGNTIYF. CDR3 sequence (DNA): TGCGCCAGCAGCCAAGATCGGGTATCTGGAAACACCATATATTTT.

The chain employs TRBV11-3 and TRBJ1-5, with D unresolved. Germline V gene data show CDR1 as SGHNT and CDR2 as YENEEA. The CDR3 covers 17 residues. V lost 8 bases and J 0 bases, leaving 20 bases between the germline ends. The chain's CDR3 is CASPSGVILLSNQPQHF. CDR3 sequence (DNA): TGTGCCAGCCCCAGCGGGGTCATTCTACTTAGCAATCAGCCCCAGCATTTT. The full variable domain, in which reference TRBV11-3 and TRBJ1-5 provide the parts outside the CDR3, is EAGVVQSPRYKIIEKKQPVAFWCNPISGHNTLYWYLQNLGQGPELLIRYENEEAVDDSQLPKDRFSAERLKGVDSTLKIQPAELGDSAVYLCASPSGVILLSNQPQHFGDGTRLSIL.

This chain connects TRBV28 to TRBJ1-2, with TRBD1 matching 7 bases. CDR3 length: 15 residues. Germline V gene data show CDR1 as MDHEN and CDR2 as SYDVKM. With 1 base clipped from V and 8 bases from J, the junction kept 10 bases outside the gene matches. CDR3 bases: TGTGCCAGCAGTTTATTTTACAGGGGAGTTGGGGGCTACACCTTC. Its protein product is CASSLFYRGVGGYTF.

The V call is TRBV28, the J call TRBJ2-7, with TRBD2 matching over 13 bases. Germline V CDR1 and CDR2: MDHEN, SYDVKM. This CDR3 comprises 16 residues. J gave up 5 bases and V 4 bases, and 8 bases lay outside the gene matches. CDR3 region: CASSYSWTSGSNEQYF. CDR3 DNA: TGTGCCAGCAGTTACTCCTGGACTAGCGGGAGTAACGAGCAGTACTTC.

J is TRBJ1-5 and V is TRBV28; D ambiguous. V was pared by 0 bases and J by 2 bases, with 14 bases between. Germline CDR1 and CDR2: MDHEN and SYDVKM. The CDR3 extends over 17 amino acids. The CDR3 DNA sequence: TGTGCCAGCAGTTTATGGGGCCGGGCATCTGGCAATCAGCCCCAGCATTTT. Translating it yields CASSLWGRASGNQPQHF. Using reference TRBV28 and TRBJ1-5 for the parts outside the CDR3, the full variable domain is DVKVTQSSRYLVKRTGEKVFLECVQDMDHENMFWYRQDPGLGLRLIYFSYDVKMKEKGDIPEGYSVSREKKERFSLILESASTNQTSMYLCASSLWGRASGNQPQHFGDGTRLSIL.

The chain couples TRBV7-6 to TRBJ2-7; TRBD1 agrees at 7 bases. From germline, CDR1 is SGHVS and CDR2 FNYEAQ. The ends lost 1 base at V and 3 bases at J; junction bases unmatched: 9. The CDR3 length is 16 residues. The CDR3 sequence is CASSLDLSRGYYEQYF. CDR3 DNA: TGTGCCAGCAGCTTAGATCTGTCCAGGGGGTACTACGAGCAGTACTTC.

The rearrangement uses TRBV19 and TRBJ2-3; the D gene is possibly TRBD2 (5 bases). V was cut by 0 bases and J by 2 bases, with 18 bases left in between. CDR3 length: 18 residues. Germline CDR1 LNHDA, CDR2 SQIVND (reference sequence). Here the CDR3 reads CASSIDLPPTNPTDTQYF. CDR3 DNA sequence: TGTGCCAGTAGTATAGATCTCCCCCCGACTAATCCCACAGATACGCAGTATTTT.

Of note for this clone: This CDR3 is also generated by other DNA sequences in the sample. The chain uses TRBV10-3 and TRBJ2-7; no reliable D call. Germline CDR1 ENHRY, CDR2 SYGVKD. The CDR3 is 12 amino acids. With 3 bases removed from V and 4 bases from J, the gap between germline ends came to 7 bases. The CDR3 DNA sequence: TGTGCCATCAGTGATTCCAGTTACGAGCAGTACTTC. It specifies CAISDSSYEQYF.

The chain uses TRBV7-2 and TRBJ1-2; perhaps TRBD1 as D (5 bases). The germline gives CDR1 SGHTA, CDR2 FQGNSA. The CDR3 sequence is 14 residues long. V was trimmed by 1 base and J by 6 bases, leaving 12 bases between them. The CDR3 loop is CASSLGGQGDGYTF. In DNA form, the CDR3 reads TGTGCCAGCAGCTTAGGAGGGCAGGGTGATGGCTACACCTTC.

The V gene is TRBV7-2, the J gene TRBJ2-7, with unresolved D. The CDR3 is made up of 15 amino acids. Germline V lookup: CDR1 SGHTA, CDR2 FQGNSA. V lost 0 bases and J lost 3, with 12 bases in between. This CDR3 is CASSLAAETYYEQYF. The CDR3 region has the DNA TGTGCCAGCAGCTTAGCGGCAGAAACTTACTACGAGCAGTACTTC.

The chain is built from TRBV7-9 and TRBJ1-6; 9 bases are a match to TRBD1. Germline-derived CDR1 and CDR2 are SEHNR and FQNEAQ (reference sequence). This CDR3 has 15 residues. After removal of 4 bases from V and 8 bases from J, the junction contained 6 bases not matched to a gene. This CDR3 reads CASSSQGAKDSPLHF. DNA of the CDR3: TGTGCCAGCAGCTCACAGGGGGCGAAGGATTCACCCCTCCACTTT.

The J gene is TRBJ2-7, the V gene TRBV7-2; 10 bases are a match to TRBD1. The trim removed 3 bases at V and 1 base at J, leaving 3 bases unmatched. The CDR3 runs to 15 residues. Germline values: CDR1 SGHTA, CDR2 FQGNSA. Here the CDR3 DNA reads TGTGCCAGCAGCTTCCGGGACAGGGGATCCTACGAGCAGTACTTC. It yields the protein CASSFRDRGSYEQYF.

This clone was found once. The CDR3 loop is CTSTAPSQYQETQYF. DNA for the CDR3: TGCACCAGCACCGCCCCCTCCCAGTACCAAGAGACCCAGTACTTC. This sequence joins TRBV1 and TRBJ2-5; TRBD1 is the table's D call, not checked against the DNA. TRBV1 is listed as a pseudogene. The CDR3 is 15 residues long.